The rows below give T cell receptor beta chains drawn from one sample of a study of blood T cell repertoires in COVID-19. The repertoire was sequenced with immunoSEQ multiplex PCR; TCRdb's copy has only in-frame clones and lacks some. The table includes 150,000 to 170,000 clones, 75% to 85% detected once. Sequenced material: peripheral blood. These receptors all come from a woman in her fifties or sixties with COVID-19, enrolled during active disease. Both conserved end residues are part of each CDR3. The D gene is left open where the match is weak. Clone size is given for some rows only: seen once, a few or many times, or a class if the clone is expanded.

D: -; V: TRBV5-4; length: 16; J: TRBJ1-3; size: once; CDR3: CASSANPVSSGNTIYF; DNA: TGTGCCAGCAGCGCCAACCCCGTGAGCTCTGGAAACACCATATATTTT
D: TRBD1; V: TRBV27; length: 16; J: TRBJ1-5; size: -; CDR3: CASSLSGQGRSQPQHF; DNA: TGTGCCAGCAGTTTGTCGGGACAGGGTAGAAGTCAGCCCCAGCATTTT
D: -; V: TRBV10-3; length: 14; J: TRBJ2-2; size: -; CDR3: CAISDTGNTGELFF; DNA: TGTGCCATCAGTGATACAGGGAACACCGGGGAGCTGTTTTTT
D: TRBD2; V: TRBV7-3; length: 16; J: TRBJ2-1; size: -; CDR3: CASSLIAGEAYNEQFF; DNA: TGTGCCAGCAGCTTAATAGCGGGAGAGGCCTACAATGAGCAGTTCTTC
D: TRBD2; V: TRBV7-6; length: 18; J: TRBJ2-3; size: -; CDR3: CASSLRALAGGLTDTQYF; DNA: TGTGCCAGCAGCTTAAGGGCGCTAGCGGGAGGTTTAACAGATACGCAGTATTTT
D: TRBD2; V: TRBV20-1; length: 16; J: TRBJ2-3; size: -; CDR3: CSASLPAGGPEDTQYF; DNA: TGCAGTGCTAGTCTCCCCGCGGGGGGGCCAGAAGATACGCAGTATTTT
D: -; V: TRBV18; length: 17; J: TRBJ2-5; size: -; CDR3: CASSRVRTPGGGETQYF; DNA: TGTGCCAGCTCACGGGTGCGGACCCCCGGGGGAGGCGAGACCCAGTACTTC
D: -; V: TRBV10-1; length: 15; J: TRBJ2-3; size: -; CDR3: CASSEFRGSTDTQYF; DNA: TGCGCCAGCAGTGAGTTTCGGGGAAGCACAGATACGCAGTATTTT
D: TRBD2; V: TRBV7-3; length: 16; J: TRBJ2-5; size: once; CDR3: CASSLIRAGGRETQYF; DNA: TGTGCCAGCAGCTTAATAAGGGCGGGAGGACGGGAGACCCAGTACTTC
D: TRBD2; V: TRBV19; length: 14; J: TRBJ2-5; size: -; CDR3: CASRGLGQKETQYF; DNA: TGTGCCAGTAGGGGACTAGGCCAGAAAGAGACCCAGTACTTC
D: -; V: TRBV5-1; length: 15; J: TRBJ2-2; size: -; CDR3: CASSLGDISTGELFF; DNA: TGCGCCAGCAGCTTGGGGGACATTTCCACCGGGGAGCTGTTTTTT
D: TRBD1; V: TRBV19; length: 14; J: TRBJ1-2; size: -; CDR3: CASSAGTVNYGYTF; DNA: TGTGCCAGTAGTGCCGGGACAGTTAACTATGGCTACACCTTC
D: TRBD1; V: TRBV7-9; length: 14; J: TRBJ1-1; size: few; CDR3: CASSFGQVNTEAFF; DNA: TGTGCCAGCAGTTTCGGACAGGTAAACACTGAAGCTTTCTTT
D: TRBD1; V: TRBV29-1; length: 13; J: TRBJ1-1; size: -; CDR3: CSASDRGQTEAFF; DNA: TGCAGCGCCTCGGACAGGGGGCAGACTGAAGCTTTCTTT
D: TRBD1; V: TRBV12-5; length: 15; J: TRBJ2-5; size: -; CDR3: CASGTNTGGGETQYF; DNA: TGTGCTAGTGGGACTAATACAGGGGGCGGAGAGACCCAGTACTTC
D: TRBD1; V: TRBV29-1; length: 16; J: TRBJ2-2; size: -; CDR3: CSARGGRGRSTGELFF; DNA: TGCAGCGCTAGGGGAGGCAGGGGGCGCAGCACCGGGGAGCTGTTTTTT
D: TRBD2; V: TRBV7-8; length: 15; J: TRBJ2-3; size: -; CDR3: CASSRTSGDTDTQYF; DNA: TGTGCCAGCAGTCGGACTAGCGGGGACACAGATACGCAGTATTTT
D: -; V: TRBV18; length: 13; J: TRBJ1-1; size: few; CDR3: CASSEGLNTEAFF; DNA: TGTGCCAGCTCAGAGGGATTGAACACTGAAGCTTTCTTT
D: TRBD1; V: TRBV6-5; length: 14; J: TRBJ1-2; size: -; CDR3: CASRLRQGNYGYTF; DNA: TGTGCCAGCAGACTTAGACAGGGTAACTATGGCTACACCTTC
D: -; V: TRBV18; length: 16; J: TRBJ1-5; size: -; CDR3: CASSPPGGLRNQPQHF; DNA: TGTGCCAGCTCACCACCCGGGGGGCTTCGCAATCAGCCCCAGCATTTT
D: -; V: TRBV25-1; length: 13; J: TRBJ1-2; size: -; CDR3: CASSALGRDGYTF; DNA: TGTGCCAGCAGTGCATTAGGGAGGGATGGCTACACCTTC
D: TRBD2; V: TRBV19; length: 15; J: TRBJ2-7; size: few; CDR3: CASSFSSGSPYEQYF; DNA: TGTGCCAGTAGTTTCTCTAGCGGGAGCCCCTACGAGCAGTACTTC
D: TRBD2; V: TRBV5-4; length: 13; J: TRBJ2-2; size: -; CDR3: CASSLGGGGELFF; DNA: TGTGCCAGCAGCCTGGGCGGGGGCGGGGAGCTGTTTTTT
D: TRBD1; V: TRBV11-2; length: 14; J: TRBJ1-1; size: -; CDR3: CASSVYTGGTEAFF; DNA: TGTGCCAGCAGCGTATACACAGGGGGCACTGAAGCTTTCTTT
D: -; V: TRBV9; length: 13; J: TRBJ2-1; size: -; CDR3: CASSVAQGYEQFF; DNA: TGTGCCAGCAGCGTAGCACAGGGCTATGAGCAGTTCTTC
D: TRBD2; V: TRBV24-1; length: 17; J: TRBJ2-6; size: -; CDR3: CATSDFRAGAGANVLTF; DNA: TGTGCCACCAGTGATTTCCGAGCGGGGGCTGGGGCCAACGTCCTGACTTTC
D: -; V: TRBV6-5; length: 15; J: TRBJ1-5; size: -; CDR3: CASSQGKWGEWPQHF; DNA: TGTGCCAGCAGCCAAGGAAAGTGGGGAGAGTGGCCCCAGCATTTT
D: TRBD2; V: TRBV6-5; length: 14; J: TRBJ2-7; size: once; CDR3: CASTKRGGGYEQYF; DNA: TGTGCCAGCACCAAACGGGGGGGAGGCTACGAGCAGTACTTC
D: TRBD1; V: TRBV19; length: 16; J: TRBJ2-2; size: -; CDR3: CASSTTTGGGTGELFF; DNA: TGTGCCAGTAGTACTACGACAGGGGGCGGGACCGGGGAGCTGTTTTTT
D: TRBD1; V: TRBV29-1; length: 16; J: TRBJ1-1; size: few; CDR3: CSVAKTGQIMNTEAFF; DNA: TGCAGCGTAGCCAAAACGGGACAGATCATGAACACTGAAGCTTTCTTT
D: -; V: TRBV5-1; length: 14; J: TRBJ1-2; size: -; CDR3: CASSDTTVNYGYTF; DNA: TGCGCCAGCAGCGACACGACAGTTAACTATGGCTACACCTTC
D: TRBD1; V: TRBV5-1; length: 17; J: TRBJ2-1; size: -; CDR3: CASSFYLRTGGANEQFF; DNA: TGCGCCAGCAGCTTCTATTTGCGGACAGGGGGCGCAAATGAGCAGTTCTTC
D: -; V: TRBV6-5; length: 14; J: TRBJ2-2; size: -; CDR3: CASGGGLYTGELFF; DNA: TGTGCCAGCGGGGGGGGGCTTTACACCGGGGAGCTGTTTTTT
D: TRBD1; V: TRBV7-3; length: 14; J: TRBJ2-2; size: -; CDR3: CASSLNRGPGELFF; DNA: TGTGCCAGCAGTTTAAACAGGGGCCCCGGGGAGCTGTTTTTT
D: TRBD2; V: TRBV7-3; length: 16; J: TRBJ2-1; size: -; CDR3: CASSLNRVSGSNEQFF; DNA: TGTGCCAGCAGCTTAAATAGGGTTAGCGGGAGTAATGAGCAGTTCTTC
D: -; V: TRBV19; length: 14; J: TRBJ1-5; size: once; CDR3: CASSEGTGNQPQHF; DNA: TGTGCCAGTAGTGAGGGTACTGGCAATCAGCCCCAGCATTTT
D: TRBD2; V: TRBV15; length: 15; J: TRBJ2-1; size: -; CDR3: CATSTWTSGIRWQFF; DNA: TGTGCCACCAGCACTTGGACTAGCGGGATACGTTGGCAGTTCTTC